This TCR beta chain comes out of a study of cytomegalovirus exposure and HLA in healthy donors. Donors were drawn from the approximately 130-subject validation cohort, separate from the approximately 670-subject first cohort. Germline trimming cut 8 bases from V and 3 bases from J; bases unmatched to any gene: 12. The length of the CDR3 is 15 residues. Germline values: CDR1 SNHLY, CDR2 FYNNEI. This clone has a single count. Generated by immunoSEQ multiplex PCR, the TCRdb table keeps only in-frame clones and is missing some. Among about 130,000 clones, 89% were seen once, and the ten largest hold about 1.2%.

The clonotype was recovered from a woman aged 18 to 35 in good health and CMV-seronegative. This chain uses TRBV2 with TRBJ2-7; 8 bases fit TRBD2. The specimen sequenced was PBMCs. The CDR3 DNA reads as TGTGCCAGCGAACATAGCGGGGCACAACGCTACGAGCAGTACTTC. Its protein is CASEHSGAQRYEQYF.